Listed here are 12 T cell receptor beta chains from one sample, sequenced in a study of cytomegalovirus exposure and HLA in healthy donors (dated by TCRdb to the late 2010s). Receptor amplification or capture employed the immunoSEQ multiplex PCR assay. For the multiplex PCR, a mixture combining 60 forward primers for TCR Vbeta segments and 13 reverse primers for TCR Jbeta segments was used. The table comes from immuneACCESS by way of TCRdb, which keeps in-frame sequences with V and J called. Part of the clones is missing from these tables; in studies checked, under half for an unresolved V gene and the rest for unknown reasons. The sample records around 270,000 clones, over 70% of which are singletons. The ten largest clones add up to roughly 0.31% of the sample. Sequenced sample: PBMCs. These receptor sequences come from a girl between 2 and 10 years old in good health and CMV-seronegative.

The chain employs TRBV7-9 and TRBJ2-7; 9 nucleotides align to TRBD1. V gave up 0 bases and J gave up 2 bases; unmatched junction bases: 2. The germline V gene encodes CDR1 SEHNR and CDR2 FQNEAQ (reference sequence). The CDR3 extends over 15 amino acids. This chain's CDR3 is CASSLAGTGTYEQYF. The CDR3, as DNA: TGTGCCAGCAGCTTAGCGGGGACAGGGACCTACGAGCAGTACTTC.

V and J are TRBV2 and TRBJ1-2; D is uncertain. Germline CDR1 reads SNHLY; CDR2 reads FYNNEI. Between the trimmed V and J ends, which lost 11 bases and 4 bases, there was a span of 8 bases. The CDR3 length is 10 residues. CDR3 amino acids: CAGWAYGYTF. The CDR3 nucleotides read TGTGCCGGCTGGGCCTATGGCTACACCTTC.

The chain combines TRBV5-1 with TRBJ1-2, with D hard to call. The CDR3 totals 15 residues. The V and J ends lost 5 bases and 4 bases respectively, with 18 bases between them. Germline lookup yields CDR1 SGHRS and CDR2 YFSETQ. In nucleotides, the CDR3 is TGCGCCAGCAGGGGCTCTCTCATGGATCTCTATGGCTACACCTTC. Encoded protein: CASRGSLMDLYGYTF.

CDR3 region: CASSVDRAAPNQPQHF. CDR3 DNA sequence: TGTGCCAGCAGCGTCGACAGGGCCGCCCCCAATCAGCCCCAGCATTTT. The chain links TRBV7-8 to TRBJ1-5; 7 nucleotides line up with TRBD1. The CDR3 has 16 amino acids. Germline-derived CDR1 and CDR2 are SGHVS and FQNEAQ. Germline trimming cut 5 bases from V and 3 bases from J; bases unmatched to any gene: 10.

The CDR3 loop reads CASSLDSYREKETQYF. CDR3 nucleotide sequence: TGTGCCAGCAGCTTAGATTCTTACAGGGAAAAAGAGACCCAGTACTTC. The chain employs TRBV7-9 and TRBJ2-5, with D tentatively TRBD1 (6 bases). Germline assignment: CDR1 SEHNR and CDR2 FQNEAQ (reference sequence). The CDR3 runs to 16 residues. V was trimmed by 1 base and J by 3 bases, leaving 15 bases between them.

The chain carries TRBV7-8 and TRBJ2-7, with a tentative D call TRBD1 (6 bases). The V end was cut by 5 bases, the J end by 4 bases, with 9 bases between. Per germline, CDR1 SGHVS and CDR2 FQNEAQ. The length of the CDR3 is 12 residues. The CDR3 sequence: CASSPGTYEQYF. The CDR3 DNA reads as TGTGCCAGCAGCCCGGGGACATACGAGCAGTACTTC.

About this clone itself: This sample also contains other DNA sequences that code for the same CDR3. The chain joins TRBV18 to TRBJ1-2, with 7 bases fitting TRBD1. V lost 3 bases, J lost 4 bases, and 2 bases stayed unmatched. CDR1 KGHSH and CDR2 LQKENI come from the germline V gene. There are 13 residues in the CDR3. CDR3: CASSPDRVYGYTF. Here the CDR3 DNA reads TGTGCCAGCTCACCCGACAGGGTCTATGGCTACACCTTC.

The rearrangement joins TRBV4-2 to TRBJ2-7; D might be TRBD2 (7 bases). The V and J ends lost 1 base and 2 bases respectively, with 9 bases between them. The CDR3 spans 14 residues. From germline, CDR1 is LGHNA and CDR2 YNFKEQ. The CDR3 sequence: CASSQGGGPYEQYF. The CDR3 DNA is TGTGCCAGCAGCCAAGGGGGGGGCCCCTACGAGCAGTACTTC.

This chain's CDR3 is CASRELLANGELFF. As DNA, the CDR3 is TGTGCCAGCAGGGAACTACTAGCGAACGGGGAGCTGTTTTTT. The chain carries TRBV2 and TRBJ2-2; 7 bases agree with TRBD2. J gave up 7 bases and V 6 bases, and 8 bases lay outside the gene matches. The CDR3 has 14 residues. Germline-derived CDR1 and CDR2 are SNHLY and FYNNEI.

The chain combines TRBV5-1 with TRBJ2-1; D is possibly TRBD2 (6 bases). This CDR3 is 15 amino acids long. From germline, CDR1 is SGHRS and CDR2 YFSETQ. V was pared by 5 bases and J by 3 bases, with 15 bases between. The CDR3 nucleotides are TGCGCCAGCAGTCCCACCGGGGACTTCTACAATGAGCAGTTCTTC. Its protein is CASSPTGDFYNEQFF. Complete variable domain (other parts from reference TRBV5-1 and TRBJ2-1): KAGVTQTPRYLIKTRGQQVTLSCSPISGHRSVSWYQQTPGQGLQFLFEYFSETQRNKGNFPGRFSGRQFSNSRSEMNVSTLELGDSALYLCASSPTGDFYNEQFFGPGTRLTVL.

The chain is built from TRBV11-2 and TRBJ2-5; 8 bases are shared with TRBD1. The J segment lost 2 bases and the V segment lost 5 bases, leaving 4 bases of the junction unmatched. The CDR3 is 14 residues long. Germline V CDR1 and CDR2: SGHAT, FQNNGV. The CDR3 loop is CASSPGDRQETQYF. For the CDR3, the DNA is TGTGCCAGCAGCCCCGGGGACAGGCAAGAGACCCAGTACTTC.

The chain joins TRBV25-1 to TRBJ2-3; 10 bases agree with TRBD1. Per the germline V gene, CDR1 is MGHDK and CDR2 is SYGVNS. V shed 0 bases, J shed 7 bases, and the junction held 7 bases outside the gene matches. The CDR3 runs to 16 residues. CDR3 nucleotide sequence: TGTGCCAGCAGTGAATATCGGGGACAGGGGCCAAATACGCAGTATTTT. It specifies CASSEYRGQGPNTQYF. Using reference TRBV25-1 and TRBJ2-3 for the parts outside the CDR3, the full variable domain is EADIYQTPRYLVIGTGKKITLECSQTMGHDKMYWYQQDPGMELHLIHYSYGVNSTEKGDLSSESTVSRIRTEHFPLTLESARPSHTSQYLCASSEYRGQGPNTQYFGPGTRLTVL.